This T cell receptor beta chain was identified in a study of T cell clusters in autoimmune cytopenias (dated 2019 in TCRdb). Background on the whole study: Of the roughly 44 healthy donor controls, over 20 were female, and the group had a mean age of roughly 56 years and a median age of about 63 years. The median TRB sequencing depth was 50,000 to 60,000 reads per sample, and the median number of distinct TRB clonotypes was a few thousand per sample. TRB and IGH repertoires from peripheral blood were sequenced in autoimmune cytopenia patients at active disease and during treatment follow-up, with healthy, CLL and autoimmune hepatitis controls included alongside. The goal of the study was to determine whether autoimmune cytopenia patients have a disease-specific immune repertoire signature that could serve as a blood-based biomarker. Controls were 25 age-matched healthy donors for primary cytopenia and about 14 age-matched CLL patients for secondary cytopenia. The comparison group for autoimmune hepatitis repertoires was around 21 healthy donors matched for age and sex.

Multiplex PCR with a touch-down protocol amplified TRB rearrangements, with the TRB-A and TRB-B primer pools combined in a single tube. Two consecutive PCR reactions with Phusion HS II polymerase added Illumina adapters and sample indices to the amplicons. The amplicons were purified from gel with the NucleoSpin Gel and PCR Clean-up kit, after which the amplicons were quantified by Qubit and checked for quality on an Agilent 2100 Bioanalyzer. Sequencing of the libraries was performed on an Illumina MiSeq with 600-cycle, single-indexed, paired-end runs. In the paper's pipeline: MiXCR version 2.1.12, together with the default MiXCR reference library, was used to align and assemble the TRB reads. A clone was defined by each unique CDR3 nucleotide sequence, and the analysis included only productive sequences with two or more reads. Alpha-parameterized diversity profiles (alpha 0 to 5), including the Shannon (alpha 1) and Simpson (alpha 2) indices, were computed with an R script to assess repertoire diversity. Combinatorial TRB VJ usage was computed with the tcR package and compared between cohorts by principal component analysis with ade4. TCRbeta CDR3s were clustered with GLIPH on cohort pairs matched by age and read depth, and cluster frequencies were compared by Wilcoxon test. One entry per CDR3 protein sequence results from the TCRdb reprocessing of the reads, with DNA left out. TCRdb's processing, not the authors' own work, is the source of the V and J calls. The data table for this sample lists about 6,300 distinct CDR3 sequences. Roughly 8% of the sample belongs to the ten largest clones.

Reading from cysteine to phenylalanine, the CDR3 counts 11 amino acids. The DNA sequence is not available. The CDR1 and CDR2 encoded by the germline V gene (reference sequence) are MNHEY and SMNVEV. Each sample's TRB amplification started from around 230 ng of peripheral blood genomic DNA, which corresponds to tens of thousands of genome equivalents. Overall study outcomes, separate from this receptor: The cluster-lack signature was not seen for secondary cytopenia versus CLL, apparently masked by the dominant lymphoma-associated repertoire. Compared with active autoimmune hepatitis patients, healthy donors had almost three times as many exclusive TRB clusters, a finding consistent with an autoimmunity-wide signature. A lack of physiological T cell clusters in primary autoimmune cytopenia patients was suggested by GLIPH, as 51 clusters were found to be exclusive to healthy donors versus approximately 17 exclusive to patients. The T cell clusters were only ever defined in silico, so experimental validation of their functional role was still needed. The TRB repertoire shifts, including less even repertoires in secondary cytopenia and CLL, mostly reflected lymphoma bias and not autoimmunity.

Frequency classes this clonotype as medium-sized (0.01 to 0.1%); no count is given. Its target antigen remains unknown. The same sample was also studied in work on T cell repertoires in aging, cancer and after chemotherapy. The second study's authors report: Six donor age groups were covered, ranging from 30 or younger up to 70 or older, and each group contained at least three individuals. Healthy donor control TCR repertoires were recorded over several months to years and showed clear clonal overlap across re-sampling. In total, the full dataset held 10 million or so TCR reads. Compared with age-matched healthy donors, untreated patients with either hematological or solid cancers had significantly lower TCR diversity in the blood along with higher clonality. In healthy donors, the drop in TCR diversity with age came mainly from a loss of richness, whereas in cancer patients a loss of evenness also played a part. In both cancer cohorts, median generation probability rose over the chemotherapy interval, which suggests that the repertoire was reconstituted through rebound thymic output. It was noted by the authors that conclusions about immunological memory after chemotherapy cannot be drawn from the repertoire data. To look at immunoaging and at how T cells reconstitute after chemotherapy, the study profiled TCR beta repertoires in peripheral blood from both healthy donors and cancer patients. A cohort of 200 to 250 cancer patients (roughly 90 with hematological and around 120 with solid cancers) was assembled, and under 100 healthy donors were included as a reference group. MiXCR versions 2.12 and 3.0.5 were used to process the TRB sequences. The repertoire metrics were Shannon diversity, evenness, clonality (defined as one minus evenness), and alpha-parameterized diversity profiles covering alpha 0 to 5. The IGoR algorithm was used to calculate generation probabilities for clones in the paired samples taken before and after chemotherapy.

This chain is built from TRBV27 and TRBJ2-7. This clonotype was sampled from a human donor in good health. The specimen sequenced was peripheral blood. Here the CDR3 is given as CASSYGVEQYF.